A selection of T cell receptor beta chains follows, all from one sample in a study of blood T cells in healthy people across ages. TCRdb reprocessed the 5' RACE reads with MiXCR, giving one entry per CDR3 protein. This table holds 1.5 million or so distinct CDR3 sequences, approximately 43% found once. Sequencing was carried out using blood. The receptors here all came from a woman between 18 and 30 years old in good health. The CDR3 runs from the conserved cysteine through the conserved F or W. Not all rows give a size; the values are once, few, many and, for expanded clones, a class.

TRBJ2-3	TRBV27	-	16	CASSFHRRLSTDTQYF
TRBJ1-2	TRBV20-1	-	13	CSAPKPQGRGYTF
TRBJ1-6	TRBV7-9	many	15	CASSSGGSYNSPLHF
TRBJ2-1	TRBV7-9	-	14	CASSLGWAYNEQFF
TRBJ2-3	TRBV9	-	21	CASSERGLAGDATVGTDTQYF
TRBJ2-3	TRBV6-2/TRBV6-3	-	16	CASSYSSDSREDTQYF
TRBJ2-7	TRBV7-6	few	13	CASSPVTTAEQYF
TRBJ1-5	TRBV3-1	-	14	CASSPRQVYQPQHF
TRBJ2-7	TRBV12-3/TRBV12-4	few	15	CASSPPGFSLLEQYF
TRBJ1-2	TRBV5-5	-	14	CASSLQGGVYGYTF
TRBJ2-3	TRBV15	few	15	CATSRDPGFTDTQYF
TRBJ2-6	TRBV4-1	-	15	CASSQVSSGANVLTF
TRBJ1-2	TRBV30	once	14	CAWSVLRAYGGYTF
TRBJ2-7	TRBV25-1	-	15	CASSTTSGEPYEQYF
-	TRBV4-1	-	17	CASSSWTSGLTRETQYF
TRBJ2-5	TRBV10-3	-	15	CAISEPAGVQETQYF
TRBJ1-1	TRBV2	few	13	CASNDRGLTEAFF
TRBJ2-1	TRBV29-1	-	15	CSVGTSGRDDNEQFF
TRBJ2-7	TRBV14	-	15	CASSLTGGSTYEQYF
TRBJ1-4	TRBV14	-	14	CASSSTFSGEKLFF
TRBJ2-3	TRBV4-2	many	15	CASSQEIAGADTQYF
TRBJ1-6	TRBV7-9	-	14	CASSLLAGGSPLHF
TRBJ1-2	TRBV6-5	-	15	CASSKGSPSTYGYTF
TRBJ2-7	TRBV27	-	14	CASSFRGWTYEQYF
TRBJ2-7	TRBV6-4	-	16	CASSPLAGGPTYEQYF
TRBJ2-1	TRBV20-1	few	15	CSARPPDSSYNEQFF
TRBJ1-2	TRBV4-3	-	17	CASSQSGQGNSISGYTF
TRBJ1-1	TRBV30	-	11	CAWSLSGETFF
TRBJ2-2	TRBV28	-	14	CASRRREISGELFF
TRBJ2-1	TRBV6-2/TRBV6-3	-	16	CASSYPLTGFYNEQFF
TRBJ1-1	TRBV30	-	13	CAWSVGWGEKSFF